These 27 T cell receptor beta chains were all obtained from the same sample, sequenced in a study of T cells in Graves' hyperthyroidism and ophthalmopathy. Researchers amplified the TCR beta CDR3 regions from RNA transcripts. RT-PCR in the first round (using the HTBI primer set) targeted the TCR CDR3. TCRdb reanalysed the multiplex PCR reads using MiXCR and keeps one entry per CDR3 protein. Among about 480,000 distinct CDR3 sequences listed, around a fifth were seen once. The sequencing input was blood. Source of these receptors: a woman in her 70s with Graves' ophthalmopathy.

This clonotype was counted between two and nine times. The CDR3 DNA reads TGTGCCAGCAGTTACGTGGGTTCCTACAATGAGCAGTTCTTC. Its translation: CASSYVGSYNEQFF. V gene TRBV6-5 combines with J gene TRBJ2-1; D gene uncertain. V gave up 2 bases and J gave up 1 base, with 6 bases separating them. Germline V gives CDR1 MNHEY, CDR2 SVGAGI. This CDR3 has 14 amino acids.

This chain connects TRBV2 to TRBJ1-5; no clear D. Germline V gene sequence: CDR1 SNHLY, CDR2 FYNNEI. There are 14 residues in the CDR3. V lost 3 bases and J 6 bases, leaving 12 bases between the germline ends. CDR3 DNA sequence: TGTGCCAGCAGTGACCAAATTCCCGGTCAGCCCCAGCATTTT. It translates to CASSDQIPGQPQHF.

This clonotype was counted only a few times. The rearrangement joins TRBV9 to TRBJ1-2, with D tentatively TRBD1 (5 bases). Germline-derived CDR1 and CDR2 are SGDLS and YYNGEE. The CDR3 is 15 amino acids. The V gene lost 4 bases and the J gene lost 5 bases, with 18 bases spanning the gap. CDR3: CASSPRGGAEYGYTF. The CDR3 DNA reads TGTGCCAGCAGCCCAAGAGGAGGGGCAGAATATGGCTACACCTTC.

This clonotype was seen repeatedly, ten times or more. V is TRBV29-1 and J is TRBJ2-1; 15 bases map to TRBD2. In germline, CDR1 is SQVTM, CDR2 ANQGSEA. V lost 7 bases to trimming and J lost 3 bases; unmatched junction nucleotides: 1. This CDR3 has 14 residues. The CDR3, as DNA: TGCAGCGGGACTAGCGGGAGGGTCTACAATGAGCAGTTCTTC. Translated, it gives CSGTSGRVYNEQFF.

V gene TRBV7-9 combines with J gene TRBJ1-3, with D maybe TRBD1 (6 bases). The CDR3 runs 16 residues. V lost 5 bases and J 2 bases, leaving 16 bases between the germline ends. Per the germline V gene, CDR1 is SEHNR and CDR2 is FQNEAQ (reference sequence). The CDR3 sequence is CASSQLQGITGNTIYF. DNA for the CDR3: TGTGCCAGCAGCCAACTACAGGGAATCACTGGAAACACCATATATTTT. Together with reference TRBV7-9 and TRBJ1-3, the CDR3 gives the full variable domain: DTGVSQNPRHKITKRGQNVTFRCDPISEHNRLYWYRQTLGQGPEFLTYFQNEAQLEKSRLLSDRFSAERPKGSFSTLEIQRTEQGDSAMYLCASSQLQGITGNTIYFGEGSWLTVV.

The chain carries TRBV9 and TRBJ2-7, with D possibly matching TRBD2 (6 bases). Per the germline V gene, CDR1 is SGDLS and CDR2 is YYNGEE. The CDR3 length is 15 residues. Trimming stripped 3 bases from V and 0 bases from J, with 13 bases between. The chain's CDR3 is CASSASGLTSYEQYF. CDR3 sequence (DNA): TGTGCCAGCAGCGCCTCGGGACTGACCTCCTACGAGCAGTACTTC.

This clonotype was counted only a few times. The CDR3 DNA sequence: TGTGCCAGCAGCGTAGGCCCTACTAGCGGGAGGGCCAATGAGCAGTTCTTC. As protein: CASSVGPTSGRANEQFF. The V and J genes are TRBV9 and TRBJ2-1, with 13 bases that match TRBD2. This CDR3 is 17 amino acids long. Germline V gives CDR1 SGDLS, CDR2 YYNGEE. The J segment lost 6 bases and the V segment lost 0 bases, leaving 6 bases of the junction unmatched.

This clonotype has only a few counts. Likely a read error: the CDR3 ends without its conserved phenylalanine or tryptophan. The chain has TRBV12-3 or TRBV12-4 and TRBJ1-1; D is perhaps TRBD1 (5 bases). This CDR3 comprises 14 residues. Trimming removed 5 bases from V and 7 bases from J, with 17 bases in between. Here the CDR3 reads CASSPNGLRGEAFS. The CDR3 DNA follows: TGTGCCAGCAGTCCGAACGGCCTGAGGGGTGAAGCTTTCTCT.

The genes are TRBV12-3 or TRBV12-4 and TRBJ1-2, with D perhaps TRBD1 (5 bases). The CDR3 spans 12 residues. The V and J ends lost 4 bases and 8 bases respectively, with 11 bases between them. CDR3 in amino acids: CASSWGPGGYTF. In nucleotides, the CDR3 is TGTGCCAGCAGTTGGGGCCCCGGGGGCTACACCTTC.

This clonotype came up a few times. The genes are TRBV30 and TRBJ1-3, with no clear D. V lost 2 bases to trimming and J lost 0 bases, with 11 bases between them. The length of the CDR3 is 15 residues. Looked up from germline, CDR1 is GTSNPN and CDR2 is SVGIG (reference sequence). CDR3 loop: CAWSFDRFSGNTIYF. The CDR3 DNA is TGTGCCTGGAGTTTCGACCGCTTCTCTGGAAACACCATATATTTT.

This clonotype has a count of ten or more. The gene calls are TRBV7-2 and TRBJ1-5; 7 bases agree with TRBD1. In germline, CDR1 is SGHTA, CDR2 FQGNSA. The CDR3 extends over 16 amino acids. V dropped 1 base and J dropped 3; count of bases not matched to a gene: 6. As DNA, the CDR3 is TGTGCCAGCAGCTTAGGGGCAGGGGGAATCAATCAGCCCCAGCATTTT. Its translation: CASSLGAGGINQPQHF.

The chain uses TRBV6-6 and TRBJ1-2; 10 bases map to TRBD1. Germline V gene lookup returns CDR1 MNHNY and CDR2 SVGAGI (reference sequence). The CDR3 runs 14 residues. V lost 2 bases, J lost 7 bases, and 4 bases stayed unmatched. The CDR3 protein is CASSYRTGGVGYTF. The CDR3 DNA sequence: TGTGCCAGCAGTTACCGGACAGGGGGAGTTGGCTACACCTTC.

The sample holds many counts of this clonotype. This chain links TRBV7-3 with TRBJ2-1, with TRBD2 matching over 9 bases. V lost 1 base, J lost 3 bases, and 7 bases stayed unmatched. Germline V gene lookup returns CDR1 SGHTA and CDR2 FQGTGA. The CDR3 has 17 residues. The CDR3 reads CASSLIPGLANYNEQFF. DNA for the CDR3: TGTGCCAGCAGCTTAATCCCGGGACTAGCTAACTACAATGAGCAGTTCTTC.

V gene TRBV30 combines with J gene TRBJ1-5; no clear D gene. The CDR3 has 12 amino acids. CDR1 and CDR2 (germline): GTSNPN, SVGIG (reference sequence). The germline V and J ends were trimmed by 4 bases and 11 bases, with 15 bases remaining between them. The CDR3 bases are TGTGCCTGGAACGAAGGGTATGGATCCCAGCATTTT. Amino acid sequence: CAWNEGYGSQHF.

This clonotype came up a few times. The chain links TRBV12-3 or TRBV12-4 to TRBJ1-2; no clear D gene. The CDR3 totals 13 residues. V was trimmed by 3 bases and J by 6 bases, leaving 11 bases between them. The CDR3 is CASSLGSGDGYTF. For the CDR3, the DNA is TGTGCCAGCAGTTTGGGAAGCGGCGATGGCTACACCTTC.

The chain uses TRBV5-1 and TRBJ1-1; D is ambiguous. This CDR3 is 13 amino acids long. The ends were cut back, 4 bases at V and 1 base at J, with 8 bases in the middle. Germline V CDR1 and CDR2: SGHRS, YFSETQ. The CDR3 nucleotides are TGCGCCAGCAGCGTTAGGGAGAACACTGAAGCTTTCTTT. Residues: CASSVRENTEAFF. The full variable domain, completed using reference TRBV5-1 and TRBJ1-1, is KAGVTQTPRYLIKTRGQQVTLSCSPISGHRSVSWYQQTPGQGLQFLFEYFSETQRNKGNFPGRFSGRQFSNSRSEMNVSTLELGDSALYLCASSVRENTEAFFGQGTRLTVV.

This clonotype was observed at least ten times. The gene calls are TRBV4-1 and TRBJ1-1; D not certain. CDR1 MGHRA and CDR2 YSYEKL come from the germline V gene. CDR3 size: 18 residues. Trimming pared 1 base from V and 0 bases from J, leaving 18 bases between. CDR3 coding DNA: TGCGCCAGCAGCCAAGTGTCAGGTCGGAGCAACTTGAACACTGAAGCTTTCTTT. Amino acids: CASSQVSGRSNLNTEAFF.

The CDR3 sequence: CASRGAGGRRGNIQYF. CDR3 bases: TGTGCCAGCAGAGGAGCGGGAGGGAGGCGCGGAAACATTCAGTACTTC. The chain recombines TRBV28 with TRBJ2-4; 10 bases fit TRBD2. In germline, CDR1 is MDHEN, CDR2 SYDVKM. V was pared by 6 bases and J by 6 bases, with 11 bases of the junction left unmatched. The CDR3 has 16 residues.

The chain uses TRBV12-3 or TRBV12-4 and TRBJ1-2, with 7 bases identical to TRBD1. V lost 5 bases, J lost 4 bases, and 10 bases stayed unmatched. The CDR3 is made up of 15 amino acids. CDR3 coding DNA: TGTGCCAGCAGTGTTAACAGGGGTTTTGGCTATGGCTACACCTTC. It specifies CASSVNRGFGYGYTF.

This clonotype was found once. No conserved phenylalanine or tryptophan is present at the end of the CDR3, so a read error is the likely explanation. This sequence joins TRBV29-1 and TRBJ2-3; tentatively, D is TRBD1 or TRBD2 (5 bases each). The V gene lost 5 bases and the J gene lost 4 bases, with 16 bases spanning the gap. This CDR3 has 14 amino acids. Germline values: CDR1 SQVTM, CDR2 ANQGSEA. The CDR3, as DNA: TGCAGCGTTCCCCCGGGACCGACTTCAGATACGCAGTATTCT. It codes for CSVPPGPTSDTQYS.

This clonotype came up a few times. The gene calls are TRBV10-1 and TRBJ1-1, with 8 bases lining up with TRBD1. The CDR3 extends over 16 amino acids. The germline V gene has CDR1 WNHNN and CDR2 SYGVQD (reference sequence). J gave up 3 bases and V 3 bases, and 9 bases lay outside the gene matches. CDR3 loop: CASSESRTGSDTEAFF. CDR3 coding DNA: TGCGCCAGCAGTGAATCCAGGACAGGGAGTGACACTGAAGCTTTCTTT.

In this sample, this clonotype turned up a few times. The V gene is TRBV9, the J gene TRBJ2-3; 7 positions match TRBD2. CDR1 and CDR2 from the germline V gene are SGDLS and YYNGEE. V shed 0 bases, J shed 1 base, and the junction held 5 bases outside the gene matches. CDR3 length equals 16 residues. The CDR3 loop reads CASSVGAGSGTDTQYF. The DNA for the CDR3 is TGTGCCAGCAGCGTAGGAGCGGGATCAGGCACAGATACGCAGTATTTT.

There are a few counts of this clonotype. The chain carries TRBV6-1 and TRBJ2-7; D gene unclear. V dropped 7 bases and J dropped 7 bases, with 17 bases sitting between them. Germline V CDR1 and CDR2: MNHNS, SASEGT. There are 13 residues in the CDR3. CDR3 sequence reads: CASTSDPSGEQYF. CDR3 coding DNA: TGTGCCAGCACCTCCGACCCTTCAGGAGAGCAGTACTTC.

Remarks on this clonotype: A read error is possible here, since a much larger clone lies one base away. Written as DNA, the CDR3 is TGTGCCAGCAGCTGGAGTTCGGAAAAACTGTTTTTT. It codes for CASSWSSEKLFF. The chain joins TRBV7-2 to TRBJ1-4; D uncertain. V was shortened by 4 bases and J by 8 bases, with 8 bases between the two germline ends. Germline-derived CDR1 and CDR2 are SGHTA and FQGNSA. The CDR3 is 12 residues long. Full variable domain (rest looked up from reference TRBV7-2 and TRBJ1-4): GAGVSQSPSNKVTEKGKDVELRCDPISGHTALYWYRQSLGQGLEFLIYFQGNSAPDKSGLPSDRFSAERTGGSVSTLTIQRTQQEDSAVYLCASSWSSEKLFFGSGTQLSVL.

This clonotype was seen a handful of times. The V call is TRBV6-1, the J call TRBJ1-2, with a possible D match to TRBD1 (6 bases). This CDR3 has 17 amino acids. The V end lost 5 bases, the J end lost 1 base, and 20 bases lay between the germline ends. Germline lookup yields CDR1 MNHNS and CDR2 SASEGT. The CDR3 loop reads CASSTHLAGTINYGYTF. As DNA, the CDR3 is TGTGCCAGCAGTACCCATCTGGCAGGGACAATTAACTATGGCTACACCTTC.

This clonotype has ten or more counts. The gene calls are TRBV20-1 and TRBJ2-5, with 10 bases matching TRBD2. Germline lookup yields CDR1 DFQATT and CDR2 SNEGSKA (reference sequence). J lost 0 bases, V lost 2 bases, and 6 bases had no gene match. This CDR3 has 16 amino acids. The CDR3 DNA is TGCAGTGCTAGATCCGGGACTAGCGTAAACCAAGAGACCCAGTACTTC. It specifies CSARSGTSVNQETQYF.

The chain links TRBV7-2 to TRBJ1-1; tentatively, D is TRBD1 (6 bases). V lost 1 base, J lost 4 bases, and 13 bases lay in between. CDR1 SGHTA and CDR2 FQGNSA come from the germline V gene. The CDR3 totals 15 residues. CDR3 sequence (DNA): TGTGCCAGCAGCTTAGTAGGGGGGCAGGGCACTGAAGCTTTCTTT. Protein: CASSLVGGQGTEAFF.